The clone carrying this T cell receptor beta chain has a count of ten or more. Its antigen is currently unknown. The sample originates from a study of identical twins. Study-level results: While abundant cord blood beta clonotypes carried fewer insertions, memory repertoires showed no such pattern.

TCRdb redid the calling of the 5' RACE reads with MiXCR, one entry per CDR3 protein. This table holds under 1 million distinct CDR3 sequences, approximately 13% found once. These data also featured in a second study, about yellow fever vaccine responses in identical twins.

Sequenced sample: PBMCs. The receptor's source is a woman between 18 and 29 years old in good health.

CDR3 in DNA: TGTGCCAGCAGCCAAGATTCGGGACAGGGCTATGGCTACACCTTC. Its protein is CASSQDSGQGYGYTF. This chain links TRBV3-1 with TRBJ1-2, with 9 bases fitting TRBD1. CDR3 length equals 15 residues. The J segment lost 4 bases and the V segment lost 0 bases, leaving 3 bases of the junction unmatched. Germline lookup yields CDR1 LGHDT and CDR2 YNNKEL (reference sequence).